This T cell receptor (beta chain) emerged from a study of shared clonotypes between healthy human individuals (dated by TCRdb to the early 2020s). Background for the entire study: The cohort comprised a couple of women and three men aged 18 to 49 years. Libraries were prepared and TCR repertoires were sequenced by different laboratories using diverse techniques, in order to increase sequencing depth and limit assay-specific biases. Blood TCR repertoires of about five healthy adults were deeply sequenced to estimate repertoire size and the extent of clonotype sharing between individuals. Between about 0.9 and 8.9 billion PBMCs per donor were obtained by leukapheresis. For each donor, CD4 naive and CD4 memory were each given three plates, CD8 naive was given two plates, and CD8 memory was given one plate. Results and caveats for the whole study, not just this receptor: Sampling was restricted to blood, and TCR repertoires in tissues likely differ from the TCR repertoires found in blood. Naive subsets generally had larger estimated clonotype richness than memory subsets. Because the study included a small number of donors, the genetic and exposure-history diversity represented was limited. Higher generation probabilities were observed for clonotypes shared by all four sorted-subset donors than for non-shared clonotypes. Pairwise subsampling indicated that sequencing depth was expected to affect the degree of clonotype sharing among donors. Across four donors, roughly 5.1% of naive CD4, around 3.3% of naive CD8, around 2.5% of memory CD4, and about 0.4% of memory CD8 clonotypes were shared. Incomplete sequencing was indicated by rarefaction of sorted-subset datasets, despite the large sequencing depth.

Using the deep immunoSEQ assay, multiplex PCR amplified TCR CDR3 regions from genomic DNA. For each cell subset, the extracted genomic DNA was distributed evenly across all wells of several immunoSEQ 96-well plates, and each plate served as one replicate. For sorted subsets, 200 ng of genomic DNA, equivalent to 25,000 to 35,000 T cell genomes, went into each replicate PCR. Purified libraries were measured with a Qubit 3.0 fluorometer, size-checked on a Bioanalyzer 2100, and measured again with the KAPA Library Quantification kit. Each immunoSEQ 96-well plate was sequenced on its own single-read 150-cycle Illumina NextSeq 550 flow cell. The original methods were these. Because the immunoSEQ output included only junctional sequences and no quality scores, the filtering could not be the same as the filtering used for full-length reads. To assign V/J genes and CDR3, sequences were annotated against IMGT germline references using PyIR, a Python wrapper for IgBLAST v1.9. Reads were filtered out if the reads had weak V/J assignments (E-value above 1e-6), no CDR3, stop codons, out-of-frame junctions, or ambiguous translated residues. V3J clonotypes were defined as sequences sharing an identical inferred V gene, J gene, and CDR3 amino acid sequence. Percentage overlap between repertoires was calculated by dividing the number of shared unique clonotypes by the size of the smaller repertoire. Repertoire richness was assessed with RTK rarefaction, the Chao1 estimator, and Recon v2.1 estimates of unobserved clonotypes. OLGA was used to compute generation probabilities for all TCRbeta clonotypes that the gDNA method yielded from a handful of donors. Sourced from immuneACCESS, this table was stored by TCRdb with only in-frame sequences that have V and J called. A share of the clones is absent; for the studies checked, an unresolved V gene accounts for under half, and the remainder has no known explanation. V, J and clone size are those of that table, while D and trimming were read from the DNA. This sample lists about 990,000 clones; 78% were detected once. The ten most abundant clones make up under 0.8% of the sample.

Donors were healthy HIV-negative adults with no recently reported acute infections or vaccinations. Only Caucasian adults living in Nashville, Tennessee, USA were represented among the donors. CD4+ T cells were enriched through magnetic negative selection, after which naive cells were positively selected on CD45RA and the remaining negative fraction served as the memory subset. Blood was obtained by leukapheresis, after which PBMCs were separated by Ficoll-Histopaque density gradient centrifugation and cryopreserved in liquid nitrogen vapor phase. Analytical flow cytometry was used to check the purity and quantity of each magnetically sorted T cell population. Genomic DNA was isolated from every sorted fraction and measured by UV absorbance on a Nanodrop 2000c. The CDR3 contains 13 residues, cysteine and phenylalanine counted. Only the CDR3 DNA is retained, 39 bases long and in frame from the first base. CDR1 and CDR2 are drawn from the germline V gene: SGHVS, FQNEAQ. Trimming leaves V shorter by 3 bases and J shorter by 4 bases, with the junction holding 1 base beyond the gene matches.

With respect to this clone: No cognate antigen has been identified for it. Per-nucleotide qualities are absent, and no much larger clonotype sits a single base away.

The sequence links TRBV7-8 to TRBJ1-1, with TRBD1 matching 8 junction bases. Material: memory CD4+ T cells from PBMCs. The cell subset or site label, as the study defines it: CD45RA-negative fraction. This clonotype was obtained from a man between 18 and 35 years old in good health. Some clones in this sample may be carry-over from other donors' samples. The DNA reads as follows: TGTGCCAGCAGCTTCCAGGGGGCCACTGAAGCTTTCTTT. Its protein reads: CASSFQGATEAFF.